Presented here are 14 T cell receptor beta chains from one specimen sequenced in a study of cytomegalovirus exposure and HLA in healthy donors. In the PCR, 60 Vbeta and 13 Jbeta primers were used. The protocol was immunoSEQ multiplex PCR, while the TCRdb copy is restricted to in-frame clones and leaves out a portion. The data contain around 200,000 clones, roughly 68% of them singletons. The sequencing sample was made of PBMCs. These receptors were collected from a man aged 35-49 years in good health and CMV-seropositive.

The chain is built from TRBV5-1 and TRBJ2-5; maybe TRBD2 (5 bases). CDR3 length: 13 amino acids. V was clipped by 5 bases and J by 5 bases, with 13 bases between them. Germline assignment: CDR1 SGHRS and CDR2 YFSETQ. The CDR3 protein is CASRPRGRETQYF. The CDR3 coding sequence is TGCGCCAGCAGACCTCGGGGTCGGGAGACCCAGTACTTC. Combining the CDR3 with reference TRBV5-1 and TRBJ2-5 gives the whole variable domain KAGVTQTPRYLIKTRGQQVTLSCSPISGHRSVSWYQQTPGQGLQFLFEYFSETQRNKGNFPGRFSGRQFSNSRSEMNVSTLELGDSALYLCASRPRGRETQYFGPGTRLLVL.

This chain uses TRBV6-6 with TRBJ1-5; 7 bases agree with TRBD1. The V gene's germline CDR1 is MNHNY and CDR2 SVGAGI (reference sequence). The CDR3 runs 15 residues. After removal of 5 bases from V and 0 bases from J, the junction contained 4 bases not matched to a gene. CDR3 in amino acids: CASSPTGNSNQPQHF. CDR3 DNA sequence: TGTGCCAGCAGTCCGACAGGGAATAGCAATCAGCCCCAGCATTTT.

This clone was found a few times. The rearrangement links TRBV5-4 to TRBJ2-3; 10 positions agree with TRBD2. Germline values: CDR1 SGHNT, CDR2 YYREEE (reference sequence). CDR3 length: 15 residues. V dropped 1 base and J dropped 9; count of bases not matched to a gene: 8. The CDR3 DNA follows: TGTGCCAGCAGCTTGTGGAGCGGGGGGGCGGCAACGCAGTATTTT. As protein: CASSLWSGGAATQYF.

This clone appeared a few times. This rearrangement joins TRBV7-2 to TRBJ2-7; D gene ambiguous. Trimming cost V 3 bases and J 0 bases, with 9 bases left between them. The CDR3 runs 14 residues. Germline CDR1 SGHTA, CDR2 FQGNSA. The CDR3 spells CASSFSRSSYEQYF. The DNA of the CDR3 is TGTGCCAGCAGCTTCTCGAGGAGCTCCTACGAGCAGTACTTC. Full variable domain (rest looked up from reference TRBV7-2 and TRBJ2-7): GAGVSQSPSNKVTEKGKDVELRCDPISGHTALYWYRQSLGQGLEFLIYFQGNSAPDKSGLPSDRFSAERTGGSVSTLTIQRTQQEDSAVYLCASSFSRSSYEQYFGPGTRLTVT.

The chain carries TRBV7-9 and TRBJ1-4; 7 bases line up with TRBD1. V shed 3 bases, J shed 0 bases, and the junction held 1 base outside the gene matches. The CDR3 runs 15 residues. Germline CDR1 is SEHNR and CDR2 is FQNEAQ (reference sequence). DNA of the CDR3: TGTGCCAGCAGCTTGGGGACAGCAACTAATGAAAAACTGTTTTTT. It yields the protein CASSLGTATNEKLFF.

This chain links TRBV10-3 with TRBJ2-1, with TRBD2 identical over 12 bases. The V and J ends lost 8 bases and 7 bases, in that order; junction bases with no gene match: 6. Germline V lookup: CDR1 ENHRY, CDR2 SYGVKD. This CDR3 contains 14 residues. The CDR3 reads CAIGASGGANEQFF. CDR3 bases: TGTGCCATCGGGGCTAGCGGGGGGGCAAATGAGCAGTTCTTC.

This clone was counted a few times. The CDR3 here is CASSFPGGETQYF. CDR3 coding DNA: TGCGCCAGCAGCTTTCCAGGGGGAGAGACCCAGTACTTC. The chain combines TRBV5-1 with TRBJ2-5; 7 bases match TRBD1. The CDR3 has 13 residues. The junction had 2 bases not matched to a gene; V was cut back by 2 bases and J by 4 bases. Germline values: CDR1 SGHRS, CDR2 YFSETQ.

CDR3 in amino acids: CATYPQGPFF. In nucleotides, the CDR3 is TGTGCCACTTACCCACAGGGGCCATTTTTT. The chain couples TRBV19 to TRBJ1-4; 7 nucleotides line up with TRBD1. The CDR3 totals 10 residues. Trimming removed 10 bases from V and 17 bases from J; junction bases left unmatched: 10. The germline gives CDR1 LNHDA, CDR2 SQIVND (reference sequence).

To note about this clone: One end of the junction is discordant with germline, which a read error may explain. The chain couples TRBV7-9 to TRBJ1-1, with D hard to call. Germline V gives CDR1 SEHNR, CDR2 FQNEAQ (reference sequence). CDR3 length: 13 residues. DNA of the CDR3: TGTTCCAGCAGCTTAGTCGGGAACACTGAAGCTTTCTTT. Amino acids: CSSSLVGNTEAFF. The whole variable domain, filled in from reference TRBV7-9 and TRBJ1-1, reads DTGVSQNPRHKITKRGQNVTFRCDPISEHNRLYWYRQTLGQGPEFLTYFQNEAQLEKSRLLSDRFSAERPKGSFSTLEIQRTEQGDSAMYLCSSSLVGNTEAFFGQGTRLTVV.

This clone was observed once. The J gene is TRBJ2-2, the V gene TRBV2, with 8 bases matching TRBD1. The length of the CDR3 is 14 residues. Germline CDR1 reads SNHLY; CDR2 reads FYNNEI. The V gene end was trimmed by 6 bases and the J gene end by 0 bases; junction bases not matched to a gene: 0. CDR3 sequence (DNA): TGTGCCAGCAGGGACAGGGCGAACACCGGGGAGCTGTTTTTT. It is translated as CASRDRANTGELFF.

V gene TRBV7-2 combines with J gene TRBJ2-7, with 11 bases fitting TRBD1. Germline values: CDR1 SGHTA, CDR2 FQGNSA. V lost 7 bases and J lost 0; bases outside the gene matches: 5. The CDR3 has 15 amino acids. The CDR3, as DNA: TGTGCCAGCACCTCCGGGACAGGGGGCTCCTACGAGCAGTACTTC. Residues: CASTSGTGGSYEQYF.

The chain uses TRBV4-1 and TRBJ2-3; the match to TRBD2 covers 11 bases. From germline, CDR1 is MGHRA and CDR2 YSYEKL. Losses at the gene ends were 0 bases for V and 4 bases for J; bases not matched to a gene: 15. This CDR3 has 20 residues. This CDR3 reads CASSQEPAIGGLAAADTQYF. For the CDR3, the DNA is TGCGCCAGCAGCCAAGAACCCGCAATTGGGGGACTAGCGGCGGCAGATACGCAGTATTTT.

The chain combines TRBV6-1 with TRBJ1-4; a possible D gene is TRBD1 (5 bases). The CDR3 contains 15 residues. Germline V gene data show CDR1 as MNHNS and CDR2 as SASEGT. The ends were cut back, 4 bases at V and 3 bases at J, with 12 bases in the middle. The CDR3 spells CASSGPTAPNEKLFF. CDR3 DNA sequence: TGTGCCAGCAGTGGACCGACAGCACCTAATGAAAAACTGTTTTTT.

This clone was observed a few times. The rearrangement links TRBV11-2 to TRBJ2-7; D remains ambiguous. V shed 1 base and J shed 5 bases, with 15 bases lying between them. The CDR3 has 15 amino acids. Germline V gene lookup returns CDR1 SGHAT and CDR2 FQNNGV. The CDR3 protein is CASSLAMASFHEQYF. DNA of the CDR3: TGTGCCAGCAGCTTAGCGATGGCTAGTTTTCACGAGCAGTACTTC.